Each of the 30 T cell receptor beta chains below was sequenced from the same sample in a study of blood T cell repertoires in COVID-19. Generated by immunoSEQ multiplex PCR, the TCRdb table keeps only in-frame clones and is missing some. Counted here are about 170,000 clones, approximately 83% occurring once; the ten biggest clones make up roughly 1.9%. Sequenced: peripheral blood. The receptors originated from an elderly woman with acute or convalescent COVID-19.

V is TRBV4-2 and J is TRBJ2-3; perhaps TRBD1 as D (6 bases). The CDR3 loop spans 16 amino acids. Germline CDR1 is LGHNA and CDR2 is YNFKEQ. V lost 1 base, J lost 0 bases, and 11 bases lay in between. In nucleotides, the CDR3 is TGTGCCAGCAGCCAAGGAAAACAGGGAAGCACAGATACGCAGTATTTT. It codes for CASSQGKQGSTDTQYF.

This sequence joins TRBV6-5 and TRBJ1-5, with 8 bases fitting TRBD1. The CDR3 sequence is 15 residues long. Germline loops: CDR1 MNHEY, CDR2 SVGAGI. Germline trimming cut 7 bases from V and 2 bases from J; bases unmatched to any gene: 7. In DNA form, the CDR3 reads TGTGCCAGCAAGGACAGGGTTGAAGGCAATCAGCCCCAGCATTTT. This gives the protein CASKDRVEGNQPQHF.

The rearrangement joins TRBV6-5 to TRBJ1-1; D unresolved. This CDR3 has 11 amino acids. V gave up 8 bases and J gave up 8 bases, with 12 bases separating them. CDR1 and CDR2 (germline): MNHEY, SVGAGI. CDR3 loop: CASVVGREAFF. CDR3 sequence (DNA): TGTGCCAGCGTCGTTGGGCGCGAAGCTTTCTTT.

Remarks on this clone: The same CDR3 also results from other DNA sequences found in this sample. The CDR3 sequence: CASSFQVNTEAFF. Written as DNA, the CDR3 is TGTGCCAGCAGTTTTCAGGTGAACACTGAAGCTTTCTTT. The V call is TRBV12-3 or TRBV12-4, the J call TRBJ1-1, with D unclear. This CDR3 has 13 residues. V dropped 3 bases and J dropped 0 bases, with 5 bases sitting between them.

The chain joins TRBV19 to TRBJ1-5; 8 nucleotides align to TRBD1. Germline V gene lookup returns CDR1 LNHDA and CDR2 SQIVND (reference sequence). Trimming took 5 bases from V and 4 from J; bases not matched to a gene: 7. This CDR3 contains 15 residues. The DNA of the CDR3 is TGTGCCAGTAGTCCGACAGGGGTTTTTAATCAGCCCCAGCATTTT. It translates to CASSPTGVFNQPQHF.

The chain uses TRBV5-4 and TRBJ1-2, with D possibly matching TRBD1 (6 bases). The length of the CDR3 is 12 residues. Trimming left V 4 bases short and J 2 bases short, with 6 bases between. Germline CDR1 reads SGHNT; CDR2 reads YYREEE (reference sequence). Here the CDR3 DNA reads TGTGCCAGCAGCGGACAGAACTATGGCTACACCTTC. It encodes CASSGQNYGYTF.

J is TRBJ2-2 and V is TRBV18; unclear D gene. CDR1 is KGHSH, CDR2 LQKENI, per germline. The CDR3 covers 14 residues. V lost 4 bases and J lost 3, with 9 bases in between. The CDR3 DNA follows: TGTGCCAGCTCACTTAACCCAGACACCGGGGAGCTGTTTTTT. Protein product: CASSLNPDTGELFF.

J is TRBJ1-2 and V is TRBV10-3; tentative D call: TRBD1 (6 bases). V lost 0 bases to trimming and J lost 8 bases, with 13 bases between them. The CDR3 extends over 14 amino acids. Germline V CDR1 and CDR2: ENHRY, SYGVKD. CDR3 residues: CAISESTGTWGYTF. DNA of the CDR3: TGTGCCATCAGTGAGTCGACAGGCACTTGGGGCTACACCTTC.

This clone was found once. The rearrangement uses TRBV5-6 and TRBJ1-2, with D possibly matching TRBD1 (5 bases). CDR3 size: 12 residues. CDR1 is SGHDT, CDR2 YYEEEE, per germline. Trimming left V 4 bases short and J 8 bases short, with 12 bases between. CDR3 bases: TGTGCCAGCAGCGCCACGTACAGGGGCTACACCTTC. Protein sequence: CASSATYRGYTF.

The rearrangement joins TRBV28 to TRBJ1-5; TRBD1 aligns across 8 bases. The CDR3 totals 13 residues. The germline V gene has CDR1 MDHEN and CDR2 SYDVKM. Unmatched junction bases numbered 4, after V lost 6 bases and J lost 6 bases. CDR3 nucleotides: TGTGCCAGCAGACAGGGGGGGACTCAGCCCCAGCATTTT. As protein: CASRQGGTQPQHF.

The gene calls are TRBV5-1 and TRBJ2-3; 9 bases match TRBD2. Germline V gene lookup returns CDR1 SGHRS and CDR2 YFSETQ. V was pared by 2 bases and J by 0 bases, with 7 bases of the junction left unmatched. The CDR3 loop spans 17 amino acids. Here the CDR3 reads CASSLTPSGTSTDTQYF. The CDR3 DNA reads TGCGCCAGCAGCTTAACCCCTAGCGGGACTAGCACAGATACGCAGTATTTT.

This chain uses TRBV19 with TRBJ2-2; 7 nucleotides match TRBD1. The V gene end was trimmed by 5 bases and the J gene end by 3 bases; junction bases not matched to a gene: 3. CDR1 and CDR2 (germline): LNHDA, SQIVND (reference sequence). The CDR3 is 14 amino acids. CDR3 DNA: TGTGCCAGTAGTGGACAGGCGCACACCGGGGAGCTGTTTTTT. Its protein is CASSGQAHTGELFF.

V gene TRBV5-1 combines with J gene TRBJ1-1; maybe TRBD1 (6 bases). Between the trimmed V and J ends, which lost 4 bases and 2 bases, there was a span of 12 bases. CDR1 is SGHRS and CDR2 is YFSETQ in the germline V gene. CDR3 length equals 14 residues. The CDR3 DNA sequence: TGCGCCAGCAGCCCCCCAGGGGCAAACACTGAAGCTTTCTTT. Amino acids: CASSPPGANTEAFF.

This chain connects TRBV7-2 to TRBJ2-6; TRBD1 matches at 8 bases. Trimming at V came to 4 bases and at J to 0 bases, leaving 8 bases not matched to a gene. The CDR3 extends over 18 amino acids. Germline V CDR1 and CDR2: SGHTA, FQGNSA. In DNA, the CDR3 is TGTGCCAGCAGCTCCTTTGGGACAGGCCTCTCTGGGGCCAACGTCCTGACTTTC. This sequence encodes CASSSFGTGLSGANVLTF.

The chain employs TRBV6-5 and TRBJ2-7, with D hard to call. The CDR3 has 15 amino acids. V gave up 6 bases and J gave up 0 bases, with 15 bases separating them. CDR1 is MNHEY and CDR2 is SVGAGI in the germline V gene. The DNA for the CDR3 is TGTGCCAGCAGCCCAAGCTTTTCCTCCTCCTACGAGCAGTACTTC. Its protein product is CASSPSFSSSYEQYF.

This sequence joins TRBV2 and TRBJ1-5; a weak D match, TRBD1 (5 bases). CDR1 is SNHLY, CDR2 FYNNEI, per germline. Deletions cut 6 bases from V and 0 bases from J, with 12 bases between. This CDR3 comprises 15 residues. The CDR3 nucleotides read TGTGCCAGCAGAGATGACAGATATAGCAATCAGCCCCAGCATTTT. Amino acids: CASRDDRYSNQPQHF. Filled out from reference TRBV2 and TRBJ1-5, the complete variable domain reads EPEVTQTPSHQVTQMGQEVILRCVPISNHLYFYWYRQILGQKVEFLVSFYNNEISEKSEIFDDQFSVERPDGSNFTLKIRSTKLEDSAMYFCASRDDRYSNQPQHFGDGTRLSIL.

The count of this clone is one. The chain recombines TRBV30 with TRBJ1-5, with D tentatively TRBD1 (6 bases). CDR3 length equals 13 residues. Germline V lookup: CDR1 GTSNPN, CDR2 SVGIG (reference sequence). Deletions cut 2 bases from V and 4 bases from J, with 9 bases between. The CDR3 reads CAWSKGENQPQHF. CDR3 nucleotides: TGTGCCTGGAGTAAGGGGGAGAATCAGCCCCAGCATTTT.

The chain is built from TRBV13 and TRBJ1-1; TRBD1 agrees at 7 bases. The CDR3 consists of 13 residues. The V and J ends lost 7 bases and 2 bases, in that order; junction bases with no gene match: 4. Germline V gives CDR1 PRHDT, CDR2 FYEKMQ (reference sequence). For the CDR3, the DNA is TGTGCCAGCACACAGGGGTCCAACACTGAAGCTTTCTTT. Its translation is CASTQGSNTEAFF. Filled out from reference TRBV13 and TRBJ1-1, the complete variable domain reads AAGVIQSPRHLIKEKRETATLKCYPIPRHDTVYWYQQGPGQDPQFLISFYEKMQSDKGSIPDRFSAQQFSDYHSELNMSSLELGDSALYFCASTQGSNTEAFFGQGTRLTVV.

The rearrangement links TRBV5-4 to TRBJ2-2, with TRBD1 as a possible D gene (6 bases). This CDR3 contains 15 residues. V was trimmed by 2 bases and J by 4 bases, leaving 12 bases between them. The V gene's germline CDR1 is SGHNT and CDR2 YYREEE (reference sequence). DNA of the CDR3: TGTGCCAGCAGCTTTTTTGGACAGTCCACCGGGGAGCTGTTTTTT. Translation: CASSFFGQSTGELFF.

This clone was picked up one time. The V call is TRBV5-5, the J call TRBJ2-2, with D possibly being TRBD1 (6 bases). Per the germline V gene, CDR1 is SGHKS and CDR2 is YYEKEE (reference sequence). V lost 3 bases and J 1 base, leaving 13 bases between the germline ends. The CDR3 loop spans 16 amino acids. The CDR3 spells CASSSMTTGNTGELFF. The CDR3 bases are TGTGCCAGCAGCTCAATGACGACAGGGAACACCGGGGAGCTGTTTTTT.

The rearrangement links TRBV5-4 to TRBJ2-7; 10 bases align to TRBD2. From germline, CDR1 is SGHNT and CDR2 YYREEE (reference sequence). The CDR3 length is 16 residues. The V segment lost 2 bases and the J segment 3 bases; nucleotides outside the gene matches: 8. The CDR3 reads CASSFVTASGSYEQYF. The CDR3, as DNA: TGTGCCAGCAGCTTCGTTACGGCTAGCGGGAGCTACGAGCAGTACTTC. Supplemented by reference TRBV5-4 and TRBJ2-7, the full variable domain reads ETGVTQSPTHLIKTRGQQVTLRCSSQSGHNTVSWYQQALGQGPQFIFQYYREEENGRGNFPPRFSGLQFPNYSSELNVNALELDDSALYLCASSFVTASGSYEQYFGPGTRLTVT.

The chain carries TRBV2 and TRBJ2-1; D unclear. The CDR3 totals 13 residues. V was shortened by 6 bases and J by 0 bases, with 6 bases between the two germline ends. Germline CDR1 and CDR2: SNHLY and FYNNEI. CDR3 bases: TGTGCCAGCAGGTCCAGCTCCTACAATGAGCAGTTCTTC. Protein sequence: CASRSSSYNEQFF.

The V gene is TRBV24-1, the J gene TRBJ1-5; D might be TRBD1 (5 bases). The germline V gene encodes CDR1 KGHDR and CDR2 SFDVKD. V was clipped by 3 bases and J by 3 bases, with 11 bases between them. The CDR3 is made up of 15 amino acids. This CDR3 reads CATSDRRVVNQPQHF. The CDR3 DNA reads TGTGCCACCAGTGATCGCAGGGTCGTCAATCAGCCCCAGCATTTT.

The CDR3 DNA sequence: TGTGCCAGCAGCTTGGACACCCGGAACACTGAAGCTTTCTTT. Translating it yields CASSLDTRNTEAFF. The chain uses TRBV7-9 and TRBJ1-1; D might be TRBD1 (5 bases). The CDR3 runs 14 residues. V gave up 3 bases and J gave up 1 base, with 9 bases separating them. Germline V lookup: CDR1 SEHNR, CDR2 FQNEAQ (reference sequence).

V gene TRBV3-1 (or the pseudogene TRBV3-2) combines with J gene TRBJ1-2; no clear D. Germline V gene sequence: CDR1 LGHDT, CDR2 YNNKEL (reference sequence). V was pared by 0 bases and J by 8 bases, with 13 bases between. The CDR3 extends over 14 amino acids. CDR3 DNA: TGTGCCAGCAGCCAAGATAACGGTGCCCGGGGCTACACCTTC. This codes for CASSQDNGARGYTF.

Turning to this clone: This sample also contains other DNA sequences that code for the same CDR3. The V and J genes are TRBV10-3 and TRBJ2-2; 8 bases align to TRBD1. This CDR3 is built from 15 residues. V was pared by 5 bases and J by 2 bases, with 4 bases of the junction left unmatched. CDR1 is ENHRY, CDR2 SYGVKD, per germline. The DNA for the CDR3 is TGTGCCATCAGTCCCGGGACAGGTAACACCGGGGAGCTGTTTTTT. It specifies CAISPGTGNTGELFF.

The chain combines TRBV20-1 with TRBJ2-4, with 7 nucleotides matching TRBD1. J gave up 8 bases and V 5 bases, and 3 bases lay outside the gene matches. Germline V gene lookup returns CDR1 DFQATT and CDR2 SNEGSKA (reference sequence). The CDR3 loop spans 11 amino acids. The CDR3 sequence is CSARQGYIQYF. CDR3 in DNA: TGCAGTGCTCGACAGGGATACATTCAGTACTTC.

In its sample, this clone was seen a few times. V usage is TRBV7-7 and J usage is TRBJ2-3; 7 nucleotides line up with TRBD1. V gave up 5 bases and J gave up 8 bases; unmatched junction bases: 10. Germline V gene lookup returns CDR1 SSHAT and CDR2 FNYEAQ (reference sequence). The CDR3 covers 14 residues. The CDR3 reads CASSLPQGSGTQYF. CDR3 sequence (DNA): TGTGCCAGCAGCCTGCCACAGGGGAGTGGTACGCAGTATTTT.

This chain's CDR3 is CASSEVYGRTNEKLFF. DNA of the CDR3: TGTGCCAGCAGTGAGGTCTATGGCAGGACTAATGAAAAACTGTTTTTT. The chain is built from TRBV2 and TRBJ1-4; no clear D. The germline V gene has CDR1 SNHLY and CDR2 FYNNEI. The CDR3 runs 16 residues. Trimming pared 3 bases from V and 2 bases from J, leaving 13 bases between.

This clone was picked up a small number of times. The rearrangement uses TRBV5-8 and TRBJ2-3; D possibly corresponds to TRBD1 (6 bases). CDR1 and CDR2 from the germline V gene are SGHTS and YDEGEE. The CDR3 totals 14 residues. V lost 7 bases and J lost 3, with 15 bases in between. The CDR3, as DNA: TGTGCCAGCGGAAGCACACAGGGAACAGATACGCAGTATTTT. This codes for CASGSTQGTDTQYF.